This TCR beta chain was identified during a study of blood T cell repertoires in COVID-19. Overall study: Acute and convalescent COVID-19 specimens originated in the United States, Italy and Spain. Sources were T cells, B-cell-depleted T cells, or PBMCs; the material itself was cDNA or gDNA.

In the authors' methods: Nucleated cell counts were estimated from reference gene primer amplification. Generated by immunoSEQ multiplex PCR, the TCRdb table keeps only in-frame clones and is missing some. The V and J calls and clone size come from that table; D and trimming were worked out from the DNA. Altogether some 70,000 clones are present, more than 75% being singletons, with the ten largest covering 15% to 20%. The CDR3 contains 13 residues. The germline CDR1 and CDR2 sequences are ENHRY and SYGVKD. Trimming took off 2 bases at V and 6 bases at J, with 10 bases between the two ends. The chain uses TRBV10-3 and TRBJ1-2, with D unresolved. This receptor was identified in a man aged 35 to 55 with COVID-19, enrolled during active disease. Sequenced sample: peripheral blood. CDR3 sequence: CAISEGQSDGYTF. As DNA, the CDR3 is TGTGCCATCAGTGAGGGGCAGTCGGATGGCTACACCTTC.